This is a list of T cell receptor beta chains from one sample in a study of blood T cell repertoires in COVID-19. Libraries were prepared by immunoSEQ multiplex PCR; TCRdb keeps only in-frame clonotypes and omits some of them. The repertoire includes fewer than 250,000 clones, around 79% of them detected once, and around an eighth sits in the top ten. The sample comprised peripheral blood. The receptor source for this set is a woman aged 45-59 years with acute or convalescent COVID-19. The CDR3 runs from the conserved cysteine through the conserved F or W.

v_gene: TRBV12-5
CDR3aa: CASGLVLTGPEAFF

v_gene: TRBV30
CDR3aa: CAWGSGRTGDSGNTIYF

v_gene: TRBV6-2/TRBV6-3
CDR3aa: CASSYGRLAAYNEQFF

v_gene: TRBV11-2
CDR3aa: CASSFAGQGISGNTIYF

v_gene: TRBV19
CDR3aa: CASSIDKSDTQYF

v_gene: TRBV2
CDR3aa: CASSRGQGEYQPQHF

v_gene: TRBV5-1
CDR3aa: CASSIVATSYEQYF

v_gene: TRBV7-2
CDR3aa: CASSPGYQETQYF

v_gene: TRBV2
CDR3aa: CASSFSGTSLSYNEQFF

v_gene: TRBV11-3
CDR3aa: CASRGTNTGELFF

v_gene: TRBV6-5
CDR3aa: CASRNGLASGEQYF

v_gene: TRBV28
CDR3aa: CASSSSDGEYGYEQYF

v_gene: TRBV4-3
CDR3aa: CASSQGRGRIQETQYF

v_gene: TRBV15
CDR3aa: CATSREAGTYNEQFF

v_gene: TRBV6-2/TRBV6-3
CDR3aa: CASSHLGQGYEQYF

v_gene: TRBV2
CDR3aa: CASISGLSYEQYF

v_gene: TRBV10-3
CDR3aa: CAIQDRTYYEQYF

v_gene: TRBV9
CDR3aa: CASSVRAAGGVTGELFF

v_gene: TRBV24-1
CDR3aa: CATRETATEGELFF

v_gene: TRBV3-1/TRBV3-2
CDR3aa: CASRQHTGVNTEAFF

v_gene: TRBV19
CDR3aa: CASRDRATDTQYF

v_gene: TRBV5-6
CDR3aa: CASSLPTETEAFF

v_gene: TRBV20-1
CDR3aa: CSVLRGVQYF

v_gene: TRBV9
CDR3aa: CASSVATGDYGYTF